Listed below are T cell receptor beta chains from one sample, sequenced in a study of blood T cell repertoires in COVID-19. Only in-frame clones appear in the TCRdb table, and some are missing; sequencing was by immunoSEQ multiplex PCR. The sample shows about 300,000 clones, approximately 91% of them seen only once. Sequenced input: peripheral blood. These TCRs come from a young woman with COVID-19, enrolled during active disease. Each CDR3 is given without its conserved first and last residue. Each record gives: V gene, J gene, clone size, CDR3 protein. A clone size is listed for some rows: how often the clone was seen (once, few, many), or a class if it is expanded.

V gene: TRBV15; J gene: TRBJ1-2; clone size: NA; CDR3 protein: ATSRERANYGYT
V gene: TRBV28; J gene: TRBJ1-2; clone size: NA; CDR3 protein: ASSSPGQVVGGYGYT
V gene: TRBV5-1; J gene: TRBJ1-1; clone size: NA; CDR3 protein: ASSFQGLYGTEAF
V gene: TRBV19; J gene: TRBJ1-6; clone size: NA; CDR3 protein: ASTLDHTGELNSPLH
V gene: TRBV21-1; J gene: TRBJ1-1; clone size: NA; CDR3 protein: ASSKAPRSRMNTEAF
V gene: TRBV7-2; J gene: TRBJ2-7; clone size: NA; CDR3 protein: ASSFFPGSYEQY
V gene: TRBV11-2; J gene: TRBJ2-1; clone size: NA; CDR3 protein: ASSLGVEQF
V gene: TRBV28; J gene: TRBJ2-5; clone size: NA; CDR3 protein: ASSTQRRGQETQY
V gene: TRBV24-1; J gene: TRBJ2-5; clone size: NA; CDR3 protein: ATSDPSTGRETQY
V gene: TRBV4-2; J gene: TRBJ2-1; clone size: NA; CDR3 protein: ASSSFSGRTYNEQF
V gene: TRBV24-1; J gene: TRBJ1-1; clone size: NA; CDR3 protein: ATSDLRAWGRGTEAF
V gene: TRBV10-1; J gene: TRBJ1-1; clone size: NA; CDR3 protein: ASSDSNTEAF
V gene: TRBV30; J gene: TRBJ1-2; clone size: few; CDR3 protein: AWSTGQNYGYT
V gene: TRBV29-1; J gene: TRBJ2-3; clone size: once; CDR3 protein: SVGLVLTDTQY
V gene: TRBV27; J gene: TRBJ1-6; clone size: once; CDR3 protein: ASSLLFGQLNSPLH
V gene: TRBV11-2; J gene: TRBJ2-2; clone size: NA; CDR3 protein: ASSLDRTSRELF
V gene: TRBV12-5; J gene: TRBJ2-7; clone size: NA; CDR3 protein: ASGLVLIPPSGNYEQY
V gene: TRBV30; J gene: TRBJ1-1; clone size: NA; CDR3 protein: AWRTGIDTEAF
V gene: TRBV18; J gene: TRBJ2-6; clone size: NA; CDR3 protein: ASSPMESGANVLT
V gene: TRBV4-2; J gene: TRBJ2-7; clone size: many; CDR3 protein: ASSQGVSTGGNYEQY
V gene: TRBV4-2; J gene: TRBJ1-2; clone size: NA; CDR3 protein: ASSQSLQLWGYT
V gene: TRBV9; J gene: TRBJ1-6; clone size: NA; CDR3 protein: ASSVVGGSGSPLH
V gene: TRBV19; J gene: TRBJ1-2; clone size: NA; CDR3 protein: ASSIGMDRDSNYGYT
V gene: TRBV11-2; J gene: TRBJ1-3; clone size: NA; CDR3 protein: ASSFDGVGNTIY
V gene: TRBV25-1; J gene: TRBJ1-1; clone size: NA; CDR3 protein: ASRTAGKRGTEAF
V gene: TRBV3-1/TRBV3-2; J gene: TRBJ2-5; clone size: NA; CDR3 protein: ASSQGFGRGEETQY
V gene: TRBV7-9; J gene: TRBJ2-2; clone size: NA; CDR3 protein: ASSLARNSGELF